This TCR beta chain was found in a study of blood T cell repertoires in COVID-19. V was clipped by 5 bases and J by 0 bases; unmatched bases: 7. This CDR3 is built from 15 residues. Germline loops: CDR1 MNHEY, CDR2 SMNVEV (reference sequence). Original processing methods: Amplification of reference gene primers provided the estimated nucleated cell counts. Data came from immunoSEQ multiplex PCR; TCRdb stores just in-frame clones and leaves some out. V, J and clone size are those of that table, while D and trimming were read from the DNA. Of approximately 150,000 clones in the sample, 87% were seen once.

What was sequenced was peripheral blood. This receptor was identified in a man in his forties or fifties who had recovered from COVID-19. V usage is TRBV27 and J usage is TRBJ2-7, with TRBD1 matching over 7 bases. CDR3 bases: TGTGCCAGCAGTCCCATCAACAGGGGCTCCTACGAGCAGTACTTC. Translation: CASSPINRGSYEQYF.